Below are 20 T cell receptor beta chains sequenced from a single sample in a study of shared clonotypes between healthy human individuals. Sequencing used immunoSEQ multiplex PCR; TCRdb keeps in-frame clones, though not all of them. The data show a few million clones, approximately 96% seen once. The sequenced sample consisted of naive CD4+ T cells sorted from blood. Indicated subset: CD45RA+ positively selected. The source of these receptors is a man between 18 and 35 years old in good health.

The rearrangement uses TRBV28 and TRBJ2-5; D not certain. The V and J ends lost 2 bases and 5 bases respectively, with 6 bases between them. The germline V gene has CDR1 MDHEN and CDR2 SYDVKM. The CDR3 is 12 residues long. In DNA form, the CDR3 reads TGTGCCAGCAGTTTAGTGTGGGAGACCCAGTACTTC. Protein: CASSLVWETQYF.

The V call is TRBV5-7, the J call TRBJ2-2; 10 nucleotides align to TRBD2. TRBV5-7 qualifies as an ORF whose function is uncertain. Unmatched junction bases numbered 12, after V lost 3 bases and J lost 4 bases. The CDR3 spans 18 residues. The CDR3 spells CASSWTSGMNFCTGELFF. For the CDR3, the DNA is TGTGCCAGCAGCTGGACTAGCGGAATGAATTTCTGCACCGGGGAGCTGTTTTTT.

The chain has TRBV18 and TRBJ2-2; 8 nucleotides align to TRBD1. J gave up 6 bases and V 1 base, and 16 bases lay outside the gene matches. The CDR3 covers 19 residues. CDR1 and CDR2 from the germline V gene are KGHSH and LQKENI. Here the CDR3 reads CASSPRDTAAGGMAGELFF. Here the CDR3 DNA reads TGTGCCAGCTCACCACGAGATACCGCCGCAGGGGGCATGGCCGGGGAGCTGTTTTTT. The full variable domain, its missing parts supplied by reference TRBV18 and TRBJ2-2, is NAGVMQNPRHLVRRRGQEARLRCSPMKGHSHVYWYRQLPEEGLKFMVYLQKENIIDESGMPKERFSAEFPKEGPSILRIQQVVRGDSAAYFCASSPRDTAAGGMAGELFFGEGSRLTVL.

The J gene is TRBJ1-3, the V gene TRBV15; the D gene is possibly TRBD1 (5 bases). CDR1 and CDR2 from the germline V gene are LNHNV and YYDKDF (reference sequence). This CDR3 is 16 amino acids long. The V gene lost 0 bases and the J gene lost 0 bases, with 9 bases spanning the gap. The CDR3 spells CATSREGLTSGNTIYF. In DNA, the CDR3 is TGTGCCACCAGCAGAGAGGGACTGACCTCTGGAAACACCATATATTTT.

As for this clone: The sample holds other DNA sequences that translate to the same CDR3. V gene TRBV6-5 combines with J gene TRBJ1-2, with D perhaps matching TRBD1 (5 bases). The CDR3 runs 12 residues. CDR1 MNHEY and CDR2 SVGAGI come from the germline V gene. V shed 5 bases and J shed 5 bases, with 9 bases lying between them. In DNA, the CDR3 is TGTGCCAGCAGTACAGGAATTTATGGCTACACCTTC. Encoded protein: CASSTGIYGYTF.

V gene TRBV15 combines with J gene TRBJ1-6, with 11 bases that match TRBD1. V dropped 2 bases and J dropped 9; count of bases not matched to a gene: 9. This CDR3 contains 17 residues. Germline loops: CDR1 LNHNV, CDR2 YYDKDF (reference sequence). CDR3 bases: TGTGCCACCAGCAGACTAGGACAGGGGGCACTCGGTTCACCCCTCCACTTT. It specifies CATSRLGQGALGSPLHF.

A word on this clone: Other DNA sequences of this sample code for an identical CDR3. The chain combines TRBV7-9 with TRBJ1-1; D uncertain. The V end lost 4 bases, the J end lost 0 bases, and 6 bases lay between the germline ends. CDR1 and CDR2 from the germline V gene are SEHNR and FQNEAQ (reference sequence). The CDR3 has 13 amino acids. The CDR3 loop reads CASSWTVNTEAFF. The CDR3 coding sequence is TGTGCCAGCAGCTGGACGGTGAACACTGAAGCTTTCTTT.

The V call is TRBV7-2, the J call TRBJ1-2, with a tentative D call TRBD1 (6 bases). In germline, CDR1 is SGHTA, CDR2 FQGNSA. The CDR3 length is 16 residues. Trimming shortened V by 2 bases and J by 8 bases, and 21 bases separated the two germline ends. CDR3 in DNA: TGTGCCAGCAGCTTAAGCCCTCGGACAGTACGAGGAGGCTACACCTTC. Protein sequence: CASSLSPRTVRGGYTF.

The chain couples TRBV5-6 to TRBJ2-6, with D perhaps TRBD2 (6 bases). The CDR3 has 15 residues. CDR1 SGHDT and CDR2 YYEEEE come from the germline V gene. V gave up 4 bases and J gave up 0 bases, with 8 bases separating them. The CDR3 nucleotides are TGTGCCAGCAGCCTGGACTACTCTGGGGCCAACGTCCTGACTTTC. Amino acids: CASSLDYSGANVLTF.

The chain uses TRBV29-1 and TRBJ2-7, with 9 bases that match TRBD1. The V segment lost 7 bases and the J segment 1 base; nucleotides outside the gene matches: 5. Germline loops: CDR1 SQVTM, CDR2 ANQGSEA. The CDR3 extends over 13 amino acids. CDR3 sequence reads: CSARQGGSYEQYF. CDR3 sequence (DNA): TGCAGCGCTCGACAGGGGGGGTCCTACGAGCAGTACTTC.

This chain links TRBV7-2 with TRBJ2-3; D possibly matches TRBD1 or TRBD2 (5 bases each). V lost 5 bases, J lost 4 bases, and 13 bases lay in between. CDR1 is SGHTA, CDR2 FQGNSA, per germline. The CDR3 totals 14 residues. The CDR3 here is CASSDRWGSDTQYF. The CDR3 region has the DNA TGTGCCAGCAGCGACCGCTGGGGGTCAGATACGCAGTATTTT.

V usage is TRBV5-4 and J usage is TRBJ1-3; unclear D gene. This CDR3 region has 15 residues. Per germline, CDR1 SGHNT and CDR2 YYREEE (reference sequence). V shed 4 bases and J shed 2 bases, with 13 bases lying between them. CDR3 sequence reads: CASSQLDGAGNTIYF. Written as DNA, the CDR3 is TGTGCCAGCAGCCAGCTGGATGGGGCTGGAAACACCATATATTTT.

V gene TRBV30 combines with J gene TRBJ1-6, with D perhaps TRBD1 (5 bases). V lost 7 bases, J lost 7 bases, and 20 bases lay in between. Germline CDR1 and CDR2: GTSNPN and SVGIG (reference sequence). CDR3 length: 15 amino acids. CDR3 DNA sequence: TGTGCCTCAGGAGGGCAGGGAAAGAGAAATTCACCCCTCCACTTT. It is translated as CASGGQGKRNSPLHF. Combining the CDR3 with reference TRBV30 and TRBJ1-6 gives the whole variable domain SQTIHQWPATLVQPVGSPLSLECTVEGTSNPNLYWYRQAAGRGLQLLFYSVGIGQISSEVPQNLSASRPQDRQFILSSKKLLLSDSGFYLCASGGQGKRNSPLHFGNGTRLTVT.

J is TRBJ2-7 and V is TRBV7-5; TRBD2, as called in the table, went unchecked against the DNA. TRBV7-5 is a known pseudogene. This CDR3 spans 14 amino acids. The CDR3 DNA follows: TGTGCCAGAAGCCCGCGGGACGACTCCTACGAGCAGTACTTC. Translating it yields CARSPRDDSYEQYF.

The chain combines TRBV28 with TRBJ1-5, with TRBD1 matching 7 bases. The CDR3 runs to 16 residues. CDR1 is MDHEN and CDR2 is SYDVKM in the germline V gene. J lost 1 base, V lost 1 base, and 4 bases had no gene match. The DNA for the CDR3 is TGTGCCAGCAGTTTATTGGCAGGGGGAAGCAATCAGCCCCAGCATTTT. This codes for CASSLLAGGSNQPQHF.

This clone was found once. This chain connects TRBV28 to TRBJ2-3; 9 positions match TRBD2. The CDR3 is made up of 17 amino acids. Trimming cost V 7 bases and J 3 bases; bases outside gene matches: 14. Germline CDR1 reads MDHEN; CDR2 reads SYDVKM. CDR3 protein: CASNPTLLAGFTDTQYF. The CDR3, as DNA: TGTGCCAGCAACCCAACCCTGCTAGCGGGGTTTACAGATACGCAGTATTTT.

About this clone: This sample includes further DNA sequences coding for the same CDR3. The chain couples TRBV18 to TRBJ2-7, with D possibly being TRBD2 (6 bases). The CDR3 runs 13 residues. V was clipped by 6 bases and J by 3 bases, with 12 bases between them. The germline V gene encodes CDR1 KGHSH and CDR2 LQKENI. The CDR3 spells CASSSGSYYEQYF. CDR3 in DNA: TGTGCCAGCTCTAGCGGATCCTACTACGAGCAGTACTTC.

This clone was seen just once. The V gene is TRBV6-1, the J gene TRBJ1-1, with D unclear. The CDR3 is made up of 13 amino acids. V was trimmed by 1 base and J by 0 bases, leaving 3 bases between them. The germline V gene encodes CDR1 MNHNS and CDR2 SASEGT. The CDR3 sequence is CASSEVMNTEAFF. As DNA, the CDR3 is TGTGCCAGCAGTGAAGTCATGAACACTGAAGCTTTCTTT.

The V gene is TRBV6-1, the J gene TRBJ2-1; D tentatively reads TRBD1 or TRBD2 (6 bases each). The CDR3 runs 15 residues. Trimming stripped 8 bases from V and 9 bases from J, with 23 bases between. Germline CDR1 is MNHNS and CDR2 is SASEGT. This CDR3 reads CASSSLSGVQGEQFF. CDR3 DNA: TGTGCCAGCTCTTCCCTTTCGGGAGTACAGGGTGAGCAGTTCTTC.

The V and J genes are TRBV11-3 and TRBJ1-1; D remains unclear. The length of the CDR3 is 13 residues. Trimming removed 5 bases from V and 6 bases from J, with 13 bases in between. Germline CDR1 is SGHNT and CDR2 is YENEEA. The CDR3, as DNA: TGTGCCAGCAGCCTCTTCCAGCAGGCTGAAGCTTTCTTT. Protein product: CASSLFQQAEAFF.